What follows is one TCR beta chain and its context. Its antigen is not identified. Germline V gene data show CDR1 as LGHNT and CDR2 as FRNRAP. Deletions cut 4 bases from V and 4 bases from J, with 9 bases between. The CDR3 has 13 amino acids. Libraries were prepared by immunoSEQ multiplex PCR; TCRdb keeps only in-frame clonotypes and omits some of them. The table has about 140,000 clones, 80% to 95% seen once; the top ten hold more than 4.5%. This sample is part of a study of T cell responses to AZD1222 COVID-19 vaccine. Study as a whole: Pooling covered second doses at about 4 or about 12 weeks.

Overall study findings and caveats: Only six or seven AZD1222 recipients were seropositive at baseline. Within unmutated variant regions lay the reported targets of nearly half of spike-specific TCRs.

This clonotype originated in an adult in good health. The specimen was peripheral blood, collected on day 0 of AZD1222 vaccination. The V call is TRBV12-5, the J call TRBJ2-3, with a possible D match to TRBD1 (6 bases). CDR3 amino acids: CASGSAGADTQYF. The CDR3, as DNA: TGTGCTAGTGGTTCCGCAGGGGCAGATACGCAGTATTTT.